The clone carrying this T cell receptor beta chain has a count of ten or more. This entry is derived from a study of T cells in Graves' hyperthyroidism and ophthalmopathy. TCR beta CDR3 regions were amplified from RNA transcripts. The HTBI primer set served for first-round RT-PCR of the TCR CDR3. TCRdb re-analysed the multiplex PCR reads in MiXCR, keeping a single row per CDR3 protein. Counted here are 240,000 or so distinct CDR3 sequences, 16% occurring once; the ten biggest clones make up around 26%. Losses at the gene ends were 7 bases for V and 4 bases for J; bases not matched to a gene: 9. CDR1 and CDR2 (germline): SGHAT, FQNNGV. There are 14 residues in the CDR3.

Sequenced material: blood. The V and J genes are TRBV11-2 and TRBJ2-7; TRBD2 matches at 8 bases. This receptor was identified in a young woman with Graves' ophthalmopathy. The CDR3 nucleotides read TGTGCCAGCAATCCACCGGGACTAGTTTACGAGCAGTACTTC. It codes for CASNPPGLVYEQYF.